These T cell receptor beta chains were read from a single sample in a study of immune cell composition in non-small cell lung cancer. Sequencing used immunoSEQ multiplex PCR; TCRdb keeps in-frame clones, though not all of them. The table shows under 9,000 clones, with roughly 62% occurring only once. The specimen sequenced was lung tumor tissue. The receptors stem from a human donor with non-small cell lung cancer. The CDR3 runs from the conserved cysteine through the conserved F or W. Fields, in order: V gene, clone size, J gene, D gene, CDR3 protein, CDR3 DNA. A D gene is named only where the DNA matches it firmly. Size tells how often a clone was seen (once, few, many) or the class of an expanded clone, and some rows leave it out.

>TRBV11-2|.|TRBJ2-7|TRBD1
CASSPNPGQVEYYEQYF
TGTGCCAGCAGCCCTAACCCAGGACAGGTGGAGTACTACGAGCAGTACTTC
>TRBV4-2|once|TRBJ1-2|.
CASSQLLRVEGNGYTF
TGTGCCAGCAGCCAACTTCTAAGGGTGGAGGGCAATGGCTACACCTTC
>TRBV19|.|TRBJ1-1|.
CASSIRGNTEAFF
TGTGCCAGTAGTATACGAGGGAACACTGAAGCTTTCTTT
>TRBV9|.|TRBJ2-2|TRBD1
CASSPRQGNTGELFF
TGTGCCAGCAGCCCACGACAGGGAAACACCGGGGAGCTGTTTTTT
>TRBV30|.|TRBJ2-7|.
CAWSTRGYSRGYEQYF
TGTGCCTGGAGTACCAGGGGCTACTCCAGGGGCTACGAGCAGTACTTC
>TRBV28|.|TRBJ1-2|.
CASSPTWGTQGYGYTF
TGTGCCAGCAGCCCCACATGGGGGACACAAGGCTATGGCTACACCTTC
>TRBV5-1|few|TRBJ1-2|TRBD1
CASSSGQGRHYGYTF
TGCGCCAGCAGCTCCGGACAGGGGAGGCACTATGGCTACACCTTC
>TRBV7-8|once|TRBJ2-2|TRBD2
CASSLIGTSGGGTGELFF
TGTGCCAGCAGCTTAATCGGGACTAGCGGGGGAGGGACCGGGGAGCTGTTTTTT
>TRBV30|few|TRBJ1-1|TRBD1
CAWSVPSWRDRNTEAFF
TGTGCCTGGAGTGTACCCAGCTGGAGGGACAGGAACACTGAAGCTTTCTTT
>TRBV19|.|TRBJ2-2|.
CASSIVPRLGGRGTGELFF
TGTGCCAGTAGTATAGTCCCCCGCCTGGGGGGACGTGGCACCGGGGAGCTGTTTTTT
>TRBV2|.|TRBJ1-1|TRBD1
CASRRDTGGNTEAFF
TGTGCCAGCAGGAGAGATACAGGGGGGAACACTGAAGCTTTCTTT
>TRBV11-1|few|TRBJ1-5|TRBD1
CASRPDRGNQPQHF
TGTGCCAGCAGGCCCGACAGGGGGAATCAGCCCCAGCATTTT
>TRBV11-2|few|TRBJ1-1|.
CASSLGMWGGTEAFF
TGTGCCAGCAGCTTGGGGATGTGGGGGGGCACTGAAGCTTTCTTT
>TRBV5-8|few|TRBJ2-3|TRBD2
CASSVGLAVADTQYF
TGTGCCAGCAGCGTGGGACTAGCGGTAGCAGATACGCAGTATTTT
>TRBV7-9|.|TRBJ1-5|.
CASSLQGHNQPQHF
TGTGCCAGCAGCTTACAGGGCCACAATCAGCCCCAGCATTTT
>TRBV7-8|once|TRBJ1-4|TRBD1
CASSPRTGGFREKLFF
TGTGCCAGCAGCCCAAGGACAGGGGGCTTTCGTGAAAAACTGTTTTTT
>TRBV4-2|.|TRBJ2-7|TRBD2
CASSQVSRLAGGEQYF
TGTGCCAGCAGCCAAGTTTCGCGACTAGCGGGGGGGGAGCAGTACTTC
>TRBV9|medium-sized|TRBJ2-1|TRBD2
CASSVEGSGGANEQFF
TGTGCCAGCAGCGTAGAGGGTAGCGGGGGGGCCAATGAGCAGTTCTTC
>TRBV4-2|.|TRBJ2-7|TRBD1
CASSQTSGTASYEQYF
TGTGCCAGCAGCCAAACGTCCGGGACAGCCTCCTACGAGCAGTACTTC
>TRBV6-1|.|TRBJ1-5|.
CASTNTGSNQPQHF
TGTGCCAGCACTAATACGGGGAGCAATCAGCCCCAGCATTTT
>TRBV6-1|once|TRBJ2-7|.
CASRGGPRYEQYF
TGTGCCAGCAGGGGGGGACCTCGGTACGAGCAGTACTTC
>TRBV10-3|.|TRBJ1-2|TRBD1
CAISGQGRQFDGYTF
TGTGCCATCAGTGGACAGGGTAGGCAATTCGATGGCTACACCTTC
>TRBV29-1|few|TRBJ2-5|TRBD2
CSALGTSGGGETQYF
TGCAGCGCCCTGGGGACTAGCGGGGGAGGAGAGACCCAGTACTTC
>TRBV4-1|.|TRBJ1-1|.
CASSQPDRLSTEAFF
TGCGCCAGCAGCCAACCTGACAGGTTGAGCACTGAAGCTTTCTTT
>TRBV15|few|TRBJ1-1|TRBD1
CATSRDRGTEDTEAFF
TGTGCCACCAGCAGAGACCGAGGGACAGAGGACACTGAAGCTTTCTTT
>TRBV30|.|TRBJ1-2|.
CACNRDTNYGYTF
TGTGCCTGCAACAGAGACACGAACTATGGCTACACCTTC
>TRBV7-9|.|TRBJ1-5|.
CASSYGHSNQPQHF
TGTGCCAGCAGTTATGGGCATTCTAATCAGCCCCAGCATTTT
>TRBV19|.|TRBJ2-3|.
CASSIGGSMGAQYF
TGTGCCAGTAGTATAGGGGGCTCAATGGGTGCGCAGTATTTT
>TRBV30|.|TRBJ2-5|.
CAWSPMRYQETQYF
TGTGCCTGGAGTCCGATGAGGTACCAAGAGACCCAGTACTTC
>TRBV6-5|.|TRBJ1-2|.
CASSPAPVYGYTF
TGTGCCAGCAGTCCCGCCCCGGTCTATGGCTACACCTTC
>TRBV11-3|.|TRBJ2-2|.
CASSPGYKKTGELFF
TGTGCCAGCAGCCCGGGATATAAGAAAACCGGGGAGCTGTTTTTT
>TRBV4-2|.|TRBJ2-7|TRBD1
CASSQSGGYFYEQYF
TGTGCCAGCAGCCAATCAGGGGGTTACTTTTACGAGCAGTACTTC
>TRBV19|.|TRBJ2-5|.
CATRRGLQETQYF
TGTGCCACCAGGAGGGGACTTCAAGAGACCCAGTACTTC